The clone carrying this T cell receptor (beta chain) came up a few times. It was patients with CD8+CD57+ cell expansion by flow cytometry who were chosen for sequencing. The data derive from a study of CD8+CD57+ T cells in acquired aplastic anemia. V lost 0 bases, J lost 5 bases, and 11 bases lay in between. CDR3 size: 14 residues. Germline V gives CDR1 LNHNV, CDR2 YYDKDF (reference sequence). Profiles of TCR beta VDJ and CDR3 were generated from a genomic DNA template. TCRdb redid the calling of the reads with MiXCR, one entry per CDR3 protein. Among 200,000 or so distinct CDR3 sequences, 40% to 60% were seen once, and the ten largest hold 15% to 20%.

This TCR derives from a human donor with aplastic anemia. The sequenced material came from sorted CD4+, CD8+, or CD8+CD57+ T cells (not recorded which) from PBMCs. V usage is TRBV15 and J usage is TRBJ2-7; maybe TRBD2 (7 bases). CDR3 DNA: TGTGCCACCAGCAGAGACCGGGGGGCTCACGAGCAGTACTTC. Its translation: CATSRDRGAHEQYF. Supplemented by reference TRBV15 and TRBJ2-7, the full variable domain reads DAMVIQNPRYQVTQFGKPVTLSCSQTLNHNVMYWYQQKSSQAPKLLFHYYDKDFNNEADTPDNFQSRRPNTSFCFLDIRSPGLGDTAMYLCATSRDRGAHEQYFGPGTRLTVT.